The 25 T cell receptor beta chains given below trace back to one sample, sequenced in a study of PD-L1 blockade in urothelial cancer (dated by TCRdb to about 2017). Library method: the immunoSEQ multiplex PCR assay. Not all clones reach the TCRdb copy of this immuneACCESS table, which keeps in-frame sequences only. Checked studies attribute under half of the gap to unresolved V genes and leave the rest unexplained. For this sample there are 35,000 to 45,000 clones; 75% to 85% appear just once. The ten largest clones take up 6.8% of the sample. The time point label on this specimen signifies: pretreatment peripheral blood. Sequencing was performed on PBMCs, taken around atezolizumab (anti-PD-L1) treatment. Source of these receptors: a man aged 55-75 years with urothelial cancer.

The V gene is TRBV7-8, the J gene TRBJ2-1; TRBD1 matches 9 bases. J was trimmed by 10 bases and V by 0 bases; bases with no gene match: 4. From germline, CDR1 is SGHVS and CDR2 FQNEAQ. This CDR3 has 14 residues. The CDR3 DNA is TGTGCCAGCAGCTTAGCAGGGACAGGGAACGAGCAGTTCTTC. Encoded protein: CASSLAGTGNEQFF.

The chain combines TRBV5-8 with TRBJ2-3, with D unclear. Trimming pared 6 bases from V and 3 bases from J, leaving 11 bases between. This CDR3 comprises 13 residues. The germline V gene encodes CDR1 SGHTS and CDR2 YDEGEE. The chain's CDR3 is CASTIRATDTQYF. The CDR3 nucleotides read TGTGCCAGCACGATTAGAGCGACAGATACGCAGTATTTT.

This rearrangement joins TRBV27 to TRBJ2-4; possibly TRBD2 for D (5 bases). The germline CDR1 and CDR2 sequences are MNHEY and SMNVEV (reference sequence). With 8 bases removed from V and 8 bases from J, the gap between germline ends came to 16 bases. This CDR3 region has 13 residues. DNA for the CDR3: TGTGCCAGCCGCCCCATGGAGGTTGACATTCAGTACTTC. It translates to CASRPMEVDIQYF.

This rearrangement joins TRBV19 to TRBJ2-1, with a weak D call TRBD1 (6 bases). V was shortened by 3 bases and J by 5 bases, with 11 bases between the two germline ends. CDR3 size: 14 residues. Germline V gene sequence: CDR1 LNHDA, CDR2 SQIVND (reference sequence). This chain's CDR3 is CASSIRAGDNEQFF. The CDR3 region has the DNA TGTGCCAGTAGTATCCGGGCAGGGGACAATGAGCAGTTCTTC.

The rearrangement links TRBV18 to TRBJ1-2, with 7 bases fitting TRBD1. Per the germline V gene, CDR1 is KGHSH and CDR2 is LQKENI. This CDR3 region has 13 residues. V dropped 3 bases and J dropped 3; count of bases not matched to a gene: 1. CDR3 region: CASSPTGDYGYTF. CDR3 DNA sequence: TGTGCCAGCTCACCCACAGGGGACTATGGCTACACCTTC.

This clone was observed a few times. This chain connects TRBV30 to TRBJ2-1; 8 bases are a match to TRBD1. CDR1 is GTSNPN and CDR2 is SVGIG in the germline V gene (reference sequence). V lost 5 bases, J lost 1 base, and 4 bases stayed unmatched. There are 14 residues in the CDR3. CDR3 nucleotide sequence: TGTGCCTGGGGGACAGGAGTTTCCTACAATGAGCAGTTCTTC. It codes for CAWGTGVSYNEQFF.

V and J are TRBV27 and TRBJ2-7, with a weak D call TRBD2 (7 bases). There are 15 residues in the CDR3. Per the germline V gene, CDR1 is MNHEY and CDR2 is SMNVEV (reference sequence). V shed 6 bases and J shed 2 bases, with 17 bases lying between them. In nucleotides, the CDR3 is TGTGCCAGCAGGATTCGGGGGGCCATTCCCTACGAGCAGTACTTC. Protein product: CASRIRGAIPYEQYF.

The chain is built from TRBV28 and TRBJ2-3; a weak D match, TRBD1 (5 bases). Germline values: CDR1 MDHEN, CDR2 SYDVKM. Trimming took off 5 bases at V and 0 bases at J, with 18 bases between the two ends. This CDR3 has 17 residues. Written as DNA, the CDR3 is TGTGCCAGCAGTCCAACGACAGAAACACCTAGCACAGATACGCAGTATTTT. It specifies CASSPTTETPSTDTQYF.

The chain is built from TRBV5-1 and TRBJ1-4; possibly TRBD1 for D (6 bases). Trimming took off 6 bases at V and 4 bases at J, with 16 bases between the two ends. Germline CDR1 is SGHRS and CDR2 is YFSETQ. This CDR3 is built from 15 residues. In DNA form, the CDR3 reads TGCGCCAGCACAGAGGGGGATACGGATAATGAAAAACTGTTTTTT. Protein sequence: CASTEGDTDNEKLFF.

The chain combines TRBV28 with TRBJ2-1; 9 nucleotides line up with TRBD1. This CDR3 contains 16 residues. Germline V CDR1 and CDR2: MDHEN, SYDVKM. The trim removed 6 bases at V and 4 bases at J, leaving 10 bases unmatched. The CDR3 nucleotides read TGTGCCAGCAGGCTAGAGGCGGGACAGGGATACAATGAGCAGTTCTTC. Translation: CASRLEAGQGYNEQFF.

In DNA form, the CDR3 reads TGCGCCAGCAGCTTGGATACCGGGATAGACTATGGCTACACCTTC. Translating it yields CASSLDTGIDYGYTF. The rearrangement links TRBV5-1 to TRBJ1-2; D gene unclear. CDR3 length equals 15 residues. The V end was cut by 0 bases, the J end by 3 bases, with 12 bases between. In germline, CDR1 is SGHRS, CDR2 YFSETQ. Filled out from reference TRBV5-1 and TRBJ1-2, the complete variable domain reads KAGVTQTPRYLIKTRGQQVTLSCSPISGHRSVSWYQQTPGQGLQFLFEYFSETQRNKGNFPGRFSGRQFSNSRSEMNVSTLELGDSALYLCASSLDTGIDYGYTFGSGTRLTVV.

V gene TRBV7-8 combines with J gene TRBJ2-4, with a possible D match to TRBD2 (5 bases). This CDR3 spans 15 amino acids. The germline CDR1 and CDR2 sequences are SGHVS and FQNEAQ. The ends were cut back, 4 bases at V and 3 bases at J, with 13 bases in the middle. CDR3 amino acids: CASSSPRGVKNIQYF. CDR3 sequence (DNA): TGTGCCAGCAGCTCCCCACGGGGTGTCAAAAACATTCAGTACTTC.

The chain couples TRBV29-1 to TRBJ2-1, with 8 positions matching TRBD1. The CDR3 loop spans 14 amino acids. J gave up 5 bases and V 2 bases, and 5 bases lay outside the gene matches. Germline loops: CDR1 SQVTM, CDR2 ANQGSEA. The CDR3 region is CSVERQGANNEQFF. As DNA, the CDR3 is TGCAGCGTTGAAAGGCAGGGGGCTAACAATGAGCAGTTCTTC.

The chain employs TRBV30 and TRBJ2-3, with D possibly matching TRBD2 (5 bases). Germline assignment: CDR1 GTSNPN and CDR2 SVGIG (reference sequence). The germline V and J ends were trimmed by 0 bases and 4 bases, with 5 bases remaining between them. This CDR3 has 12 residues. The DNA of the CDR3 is TGTGCCTGGAGTGTGGGAGCAGATACGCAGTATTTT. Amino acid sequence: CAWSVGADTQYF.

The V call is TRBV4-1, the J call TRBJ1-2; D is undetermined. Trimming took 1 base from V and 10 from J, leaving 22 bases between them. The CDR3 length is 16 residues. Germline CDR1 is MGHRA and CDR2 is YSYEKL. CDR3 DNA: TGCGCCAGCAGCCAAGTTCCCGGAGCGGCGGCCAGTGTCTACACCTTC. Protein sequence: CASSQVPGAAASVYTF.

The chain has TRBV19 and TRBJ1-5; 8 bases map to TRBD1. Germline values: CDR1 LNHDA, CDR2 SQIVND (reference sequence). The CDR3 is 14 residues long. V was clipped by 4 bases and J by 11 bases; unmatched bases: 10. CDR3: CASSTRGRDLAQHF. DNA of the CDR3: TGTGCCAGTAGTACCAGGGGGCGCGACTTGGCCCAGCATTTT.

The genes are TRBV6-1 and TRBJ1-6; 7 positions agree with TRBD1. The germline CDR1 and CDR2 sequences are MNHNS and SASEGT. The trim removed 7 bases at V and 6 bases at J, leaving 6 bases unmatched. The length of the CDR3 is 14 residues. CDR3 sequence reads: CASTAGGGNSPLHF. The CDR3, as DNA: TGTGCCAGCACAGCAGGGGGAGGTAATTCACCCCTCCACTTT.

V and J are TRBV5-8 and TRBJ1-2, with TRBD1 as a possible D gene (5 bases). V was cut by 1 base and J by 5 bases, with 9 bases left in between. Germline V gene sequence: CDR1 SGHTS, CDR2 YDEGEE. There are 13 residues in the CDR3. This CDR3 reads CASSLQGTYGYTF. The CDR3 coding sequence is TGTGCCAGCAGCTTGCAGGGAACTTATGGCTACACCTTC.

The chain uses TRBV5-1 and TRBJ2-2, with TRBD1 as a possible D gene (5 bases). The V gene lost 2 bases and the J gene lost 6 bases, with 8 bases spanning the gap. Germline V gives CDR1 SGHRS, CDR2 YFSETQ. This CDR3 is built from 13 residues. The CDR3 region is CASSLLGPGELFF. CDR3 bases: TGCGCCAGCAGCTTACTGGGGCCCGGGGAGCTGTTTTTT.

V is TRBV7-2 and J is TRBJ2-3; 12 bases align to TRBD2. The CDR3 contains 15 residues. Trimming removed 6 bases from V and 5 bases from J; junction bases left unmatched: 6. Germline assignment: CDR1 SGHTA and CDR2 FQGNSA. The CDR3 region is CASRLGLAGLDTQYF. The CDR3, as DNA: TGTGCCAGCAGACTTGGACTAGCGGGGTTAGATACGCAGTATTTT.

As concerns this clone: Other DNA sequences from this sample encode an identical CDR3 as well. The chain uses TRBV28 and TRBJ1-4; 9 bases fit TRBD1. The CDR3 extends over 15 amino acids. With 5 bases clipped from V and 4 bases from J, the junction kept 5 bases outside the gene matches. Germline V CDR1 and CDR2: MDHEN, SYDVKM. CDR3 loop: CASSKQGAGNEKLFF. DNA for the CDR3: TGTGCCAGCAGTAAACAGGGGGCTGGTAATGAAAAACTGTTTTTT.

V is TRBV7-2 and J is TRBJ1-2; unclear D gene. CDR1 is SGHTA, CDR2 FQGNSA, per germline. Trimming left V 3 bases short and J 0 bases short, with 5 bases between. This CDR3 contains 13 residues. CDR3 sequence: CASSLGPNYGYTF. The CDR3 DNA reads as TGTGCCAGCAGCTTGGGCCCTAACTATGGCTACACCTTC.

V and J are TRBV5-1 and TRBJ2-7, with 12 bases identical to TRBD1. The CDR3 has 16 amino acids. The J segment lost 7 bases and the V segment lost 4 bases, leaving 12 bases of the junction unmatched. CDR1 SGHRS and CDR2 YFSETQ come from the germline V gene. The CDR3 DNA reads TGCGCCAGCAGCCGATATACCGGGACAGGGGGCGAGGAGCAGTACTTC. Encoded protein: CASSRYTGTGGEEQYF.

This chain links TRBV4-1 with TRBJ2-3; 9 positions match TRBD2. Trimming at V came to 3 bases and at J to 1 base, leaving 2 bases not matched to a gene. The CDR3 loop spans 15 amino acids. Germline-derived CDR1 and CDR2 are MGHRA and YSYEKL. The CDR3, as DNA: TGCGCCAGCAGCCAGATAGCGGGGGGCACAGATACGCAGTATTTT. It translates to CASSQIAGGTDTQYF.

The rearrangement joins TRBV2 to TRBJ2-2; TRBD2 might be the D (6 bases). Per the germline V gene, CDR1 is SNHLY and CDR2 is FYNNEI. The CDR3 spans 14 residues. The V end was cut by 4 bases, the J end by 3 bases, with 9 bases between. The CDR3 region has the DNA TGTGCCAGCAGTGTCTTAGCGGACACCGGGGAGCTGTTTTTT. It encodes CASSVLADTGELFF.